This section outlines one TCR beta chain sequence together with its context. This CDR3 is also generated by other DNA sequences in the sample. CDR1 is GTSNPN and CDR2 is SVGIG in the germline V gene (reference sequence). Trimming took 0 bases from V and 7 from J, leaving 10 bases between them. The CDR3 runs to 14 residues. The source of the sample is a study of blood T cell repertoires in COVID-19. Some clones are missing from TCRdb's copy, which holds only in-frame ones; the method was immunoSEQ multiplex PCR. Counted here are about 76,000 clones, approximately 86% occurring once; the ten biggest clones make up roughly 19%.

The chain carries TRBV30 and TRBJ1-6, with D unresolved. Sequencing input: peripheral blood. This clonotype was obtained from a human donor in a cohort sampled during active COVID-19. The CDR3 DNA is TGTGCCTGGAGTGTACTAGGTGGAAATTCACCCCTCCACTTT. Translation: CAWSVLGGNSPLHF.